Presented here are 18 T cell receptor beta chains from one specimen sequenced in a study of cytomegalovirus exposure and HLA in healthy donors. PCR employed 60 Vbeta and 13 Jbeta primers. The protocol was immunoSEQ multiplex PCR, while the TCRdb copy is restricted to in-frame clones and leaves out a portion. The profile shows roughly 180,000 clones, around 80% of them singletons. Sequenced input: PBMCs. The receptors come from a woman younger than 45 in good health and CMV-seropositive.

V is TRBV7-9 and J is TRBJ2-3; 10 positions agree with TRBD2. The length of the CDR3 is 15 residues. Germline V gene data show CDR1 as SEHNR and CDR2 as FQNEAQ (reference sequence). V lost 3 bases, J lost 4 bases, and 4 bases stayed unmatched. The CDR3: CASSFNLAGADTQYF. The CDR3 DNA follows: TGTGCCAGCAGCTTCAACCTAGCGGGAGCAGATACGCAGTATTTT. Combining the CDR3 with reference TRBV7-9 and TRBJ2-3 gives the whole variable domain DTGVSQNPRHKITKRGQNVTFRCDPISEHNRLYWYRQTLGQGPEFLTYFQNEAQLEKSRLLSDRFSAERPKGSFSTLEIQRTEQGDSAMYLCASSFNLAGADTQYFGPGTRLTVL.

The chain has TRBV2 and TRBJ1-1; 9 nucleotides agree with TRBD1. The V and J ends lost 6 bases and 5 bases, in that order; junction bases with no gene match: 10. Germline CDR1 reads SNHLY; CDR2 reads FYNNEI. The CDR3 contains 15 residues. The CDR3 spells CASRGDRAFVTEAFF. CDR3 DNA sequence: TGTGCCAGCAGGGGGGACAGGGCATTTGTGACTGAAGCTTTCTTT.

The chain joins TRBV7-9 to TRBJ1-4, with 7 bases that match TRBD1. Germline values: CDR1 SEHNR, CDR2 FQNEAQ (reference sequence). This CDR3 has 12 amino acids. Trimming cost V 5 bases and J 7 bases; bases outside gene matches: 1. As DNA, the CDR3 is TGTGCCAGCAGCACAGGGGCTGAAAAACTGTTTTTT. Translated, it gives CASSTGAEKLFF. Full variable domain (rest looked up from reference TRBV7-9 and TRBJ1-4): DTGVSQNPRHKITKRGQNVTFRCDPISEHNRLYWYRQTLGQGPEFLTYFQNEAQLEKSRLLSDRFSAERPKGSFSTLEIQRTEQGDSAMYLCASSTGAEKLFFGSGTQLSVL.

The chain combines TRBV7-9 with TRBJ2-5; tentative D call: TRBD1 (5 bases). The ends were cut back, 1 base at V and 8 bases at J, with 17 bases in the middle. CDR1 is SEHNR and CDR2 is FQNEAQ in the germline V gene (reference sequence). This CDR3 is built from 15 residues. CDR3 amino acids: CASSLGGVTLGTQYF. CDR3 in DNA: TGTGCCAGCAGCTTAGGGGGCGTGACCCTAGGAACCCAGTACTTC.

This rearrangement joins TRBV30 to TRBJ2-3, with 9 bases fitting TRBD1. Losses at the gene ends were 2 bases for V and 3 bases for J; bases not matched to a gene: 3. Per germline, CDR1 GTSNPN and CDR2 SVGIG (reference sequence). The CDR3 totals 14 residues. CDR3 sequence: CAWSRGQGTDTQYF. CDR3 nucleotides: TGTGCCTGGAGTAGGGGACAGGGTACAGATACGCAGTATTTT.

J is TRBJ1-2 and V is TRBV19; 9 positions agree with TRBD1. With V trimmed by 4 bases and J by 0 bases, 3 bases remained unmatched. The germline CDR1 and CDR2 sequences are LNHDA and SQIVND (reference sequence). The CDR3 is 15 amino acids. The CDR3 DNA is TGTGCCAGTAGTAAGGGACAGGGACCTAACTATGGCTACACCTTC. As protein: CASSKGQGPNYGYTF. Based on the CDR3 plus reference TRBV19 and TRBJ1-2, the full variable domain is DGGITQSPKYLFRKEGQNVTLSCEQNLNHDAMYWYRQDPGQGLRLIYYSQIVNDFQKGDIAEGYSVSREKKESFPLTVTSAQKNPTAFYLCASSKGQGPNYGYTFGSGTRLTVV.

The V call is TRBV11-3, the J call TRBJ2-1, with D tentatively TRBD2 (6 bases). Per germline, CDR1 SGHNT and CDR2 YENEEA. The CDR3 runs to 17 residues. V was clipped by 5 bases and J by 0 bases, with 17 bases between them. CDR3 DNA sequence: TGTGCCAGCAGCCCCCCCAGCGGGTTGTCCTCCTACAATGAGCAGTTCTTC. Its protein product is CASSPPSGLSSYNEQFF.

The chain has TRBV7-2 and TRBJ1-5; 11 bases are a match to TRBD1. CDR1 is SGHTA, CDR2 FQGNSA, per germline. After removal of 5 bases from V and 5 bases from J, the junction contained 2 bases not matched to a gene. The CDR3 length is 14 residues. The CDR3, as DNA: TGTGCCAGCAGCACGGGACAGGGGGATCAGCCCCAGCATTTT. It codes for CASSTGQGDQPQHF.

The rearrangement uses TRBV13 and TRBJ2-7, with 10 bases matching TRBD1. The CDR3 covers 14 residues. V lost 6 bases, J lost 4 bases, and 6 bases stayed unmatched. Per the germline V gene, CDR1 is PRHDT and CDR2 is FYEKMQ (reference sequence). CDR3 in DNA: TGTGCCAGCAGACCGTGGGGACAGGGGTACGAGCAGTACTTC. This encodes CASRPWGQGYEQYF.

Regarding this clone: The same CDR3 also results from other DNA sequences found in this sample. The CDR3 loop is CASSSRQGANEKLFF. CDR3 DNA sequence: TGTGCCAGCAGCTCCCGGCAGGGGGCTAATGAAAAACTGTTTTTT. The V call is TRBV5-6, the J call TRBJ1-4; 7 nucleotides align to TRBD1. This CDR3 has 15 amino acids. CDR1 and CDR2 (germline): SGHDT, YYEEEE. The trim removed 3 bases at V and 3 bases at J, leaving 5 bases unmatched.

This clone occurred a few times. V is TRBV4-2 and J is TRBJ2-1; 7 nucleotides line up with TRBD2. The V gene's germline CDR1 is LGHNA and CDR2 YNFKEQ. The CDR3 loop spans 15 amino acids. After removal of 9 bases from V and 1 base from J, the junction contained 9 bases not matched to a gene. CDR3 in DNA: TGTGCCAGTTCCGTCCAGCGGGGTTCCTACAATGAGCAGTTCTTC. Protein: CASSVQRGSYNEQFF.

CDR3 nucleotides: TGTGCCAGCAGTAAAGGGACAGCGGGAGAGACCCAGTACTTC. It encodes CASSKGTAGETQYF. The rearrangement links TRBV25-1 to TRBJ2-5, with D perhaps TRBD1 (7 bases). With 5 bases removed from V and 4 bases from J, the gap between germline ends came to 14 bases. The germline V gene encodes CDR1 MGHDK and CDR2 SYGVNS. CDR3 length: 14 amino acids.

The chain employs TRBV18 and TRBJ1-1; TRBD1 agrees at 7 bases. CDR1 is KGHSH, CDR2 LQKENI, per germline. The CDR3 is made up of 14 amino acids. J was trimmed by 1 base and V by 5 bases; bases with no gene match: 4. CDR3 nucleotides: TGTGCCAGCTCAAAGGGACAGCCGAACACTGAAGCTTTCTTT. Translated: CASSKGQPNTEAFF.

V gene TRBV7-8 combines with J gene TRBJ2-1, with 11 bases lining up with TRBD1. V lost 2 bases to trimming and J lost 4 bases; unmatched junction nucleotides: 7. The CDR3 length is 17 residues. CDR1 and CDR2 (germline): SGHVS, FQNEAQ. The CDR3 bases are TGTGCCAGCAGCTTAAAGGGGGGGACAGGGGGATACAATGAGCAGTTCTTC. It encodes CASSLKGGTGGYNEQFF.

The V gene is TRBV5-4, the J gene TRBJ1-2; no definite D call. The CDR3 extends over 13 amino acids. The germline V gene encodes CDR1 SGHNT and CDR2 YYREEE (reference sequence). Trimming left V 1 base short and J 7 bases short, with 11 bases between. The CDR3 is CASSLPESSGYTF. The CDR3, as DNA: TGTGCCAGCAGCTTGCCAGAAAGTTCTGGCTACACCTTC.

V and J are TRBV28 and TRBJ1-1; D remains unclear. The CDR3 covers 14 residues. Between the trimmed V and J ends, which lost 7 bases and 5 bases, there was a span of 17 bases. Germline lookup yields CDR1 MDHEN and CDR2 SYDVKM. The CDR3 loop is CASITSEVMTEAFF. The CDR3 region has the DNA TGTGCCAGCATCACTTCCGAAGTAATGACTGAAGCTTTCTTT.

This sequence joins TRBV18 and TRBJ1-2; 8 positions match TRBD1. The junction had 4 bases not matched to a gene; V was cut back by 3 bases and J by 4 bases. The V gene's germline CDR1 is KGHSH and CDR2 LQKENI. The CDR3 runs to 14 residues. In DNA, the CDR3 is TGTGCCAGCTCACCGCAGGGGGCAATCTATGGCTACACCTTC. Its protein is CASSPQGAIYGYTF. Drawing the rest from reference TRBV18 and TRBJ1-2, the complete variable domain is NAGVMQNPRHLVRRRGQEARLRCSPMKGHSHVYWYRQLPEEGLKFMVYLQKENIIDESGMPKERFSAEFPKEGPSILRIQQVVRGDSAAYFCASSPQGAIYGYTFGSGTRLTVV.

The V and J genes are TRBV28 and TRBJ2-3; 7 nucleotides agree with TRBD2. Trimming at V came to 1 base and at J to 3 bases, leaving 10 bases not matched to a gene. The CDR3 loop spans 17 amino acids. CDR1 is MDHEN and CDR2 is SYDVKM in the germline V gene. The CDR3 sequence is CASSLSLAEGFTDTQYF. The CDR3 bases are TGTGCCAGCAGTTTATCGCTAGCGGAGGGGTTTACAGATACGCAGTATTTT.